This TCR beta chain was profiled in a study of vaccination effects on CD4 cells after COVID-19. This clone was detected a few times. Its target is unknown. Here immunoSEQ multiplex PCR was the method, and the copy in TCRdb shows in-frame clones only, minus some. The sample carries fewer than 30,000 clones, roughly 74% recorded once. Antigen-specific CD4+ T cells expanded by the ViraFEST assay with viral peptide pools were then sequenced. At the end of about 10 days of culture, CD4+ T cells were isolated. According to PCR results, the person was infected with SARS-CoV-2 between March and December 2020. The germline V gene has CDR1 LNHNV and CDR2 YYDKDF (reference sequence). CDR3 length: 16 amino acids. V gave up 2 bases and J gave up 6 bases, with 17 bases separating them.

The sequence came from a human donor who had a prior SARS-CoV-2 infection. The chain carries TRBV15 and TRBJ1-5; TRBD1 is a possible D gene (6 bases). Here the sequenced sample was CD4+ T cells from PBMCs cultured with HCoV-NL63 spike peptides, taken before COVID-19 vaccination. In nucleotides, the CDR3 is TGTGCCACCAGCAGAAGGGGGATACAGGGTGCTCAGCCCCAGCATTTT. This translates into CATSRRGIQGAQPQHF. Full variable domain (outside the CDR3, taken from reference TRBV15 and TRBJ1-5): DAMVIQNPRYQVTQFGKPVTLSCSQTLNHNVMYWYQQKSSQAPKLLFHYYDKDFNNEADTPDNFQSRRPNTSFCFLDIRSPGLGDTAMYLCATSRRGIQGAQPQHFGDGTRLSIL.